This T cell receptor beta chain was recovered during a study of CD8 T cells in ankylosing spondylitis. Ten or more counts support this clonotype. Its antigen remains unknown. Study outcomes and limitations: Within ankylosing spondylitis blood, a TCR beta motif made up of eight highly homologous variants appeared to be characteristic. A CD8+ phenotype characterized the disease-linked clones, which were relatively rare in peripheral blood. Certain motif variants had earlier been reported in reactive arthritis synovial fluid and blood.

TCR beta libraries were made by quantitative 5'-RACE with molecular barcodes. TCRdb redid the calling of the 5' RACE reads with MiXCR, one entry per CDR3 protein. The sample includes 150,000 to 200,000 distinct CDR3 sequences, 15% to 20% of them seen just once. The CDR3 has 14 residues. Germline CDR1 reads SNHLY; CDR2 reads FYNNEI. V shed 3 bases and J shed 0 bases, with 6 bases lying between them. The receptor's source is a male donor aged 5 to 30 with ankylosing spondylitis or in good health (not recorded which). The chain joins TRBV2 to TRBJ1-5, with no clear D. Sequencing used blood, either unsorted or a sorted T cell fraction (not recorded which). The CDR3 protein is CASSDRFSNQPQHF. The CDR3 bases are TGTGCCAGCAGTGACAGATTTAGCAATCAGCCCCAGCATTTT.